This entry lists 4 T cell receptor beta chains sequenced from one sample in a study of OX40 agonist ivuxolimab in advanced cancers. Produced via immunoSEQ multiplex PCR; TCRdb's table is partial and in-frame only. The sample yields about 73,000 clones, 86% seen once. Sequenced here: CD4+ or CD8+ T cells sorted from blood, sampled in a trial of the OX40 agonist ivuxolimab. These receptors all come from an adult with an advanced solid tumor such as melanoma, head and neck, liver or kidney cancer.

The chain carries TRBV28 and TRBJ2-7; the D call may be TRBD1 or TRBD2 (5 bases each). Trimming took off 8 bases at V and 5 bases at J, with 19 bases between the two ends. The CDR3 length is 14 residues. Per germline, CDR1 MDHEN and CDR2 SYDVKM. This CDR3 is CASGLSRDGHEQYF. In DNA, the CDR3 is TGTGCCAGCGGCCTATCCCGGGACGGTCACGAGCAGTACTTC.

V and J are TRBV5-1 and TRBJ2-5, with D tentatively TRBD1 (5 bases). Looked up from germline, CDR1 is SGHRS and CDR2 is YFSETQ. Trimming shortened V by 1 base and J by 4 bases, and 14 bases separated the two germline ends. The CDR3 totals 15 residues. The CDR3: CASSLTQGSAETQYF. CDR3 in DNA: TGCGCCAGCAGCTTGACGCAGGGATCGGCAGAGACCCAGTACTTC.

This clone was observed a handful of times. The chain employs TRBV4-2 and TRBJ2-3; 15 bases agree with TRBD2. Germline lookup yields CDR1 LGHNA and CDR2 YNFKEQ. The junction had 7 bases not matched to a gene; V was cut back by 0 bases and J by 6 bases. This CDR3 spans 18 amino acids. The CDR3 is CASSQEGTSGRLGDTQYF. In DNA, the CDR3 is TGTGCCAGCAGCCAAGAAGGGACTAGCGGGAGGTTAGGGGATACGCAGTATTTT.

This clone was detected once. CDR3 bases: TGTGCCAGTGTCCCTCAGTCCCTGTCAGGGGCTAGGGAGCAGTACTTC. This encodes CASVPQSLSGAREQYF. The V and J genes are TRBV2 and TRBJ2-7; TRBD1 might be the D (6 bases). The CDR3 is made up of 16 amino acids. Trimming shortened V by 9 bases and J by 7 bases, and 28 bases separated the two germline ends. The germline CDR1 and CDR2 sequences are SNHLY and FYNNEI.